The subject of this entry is one T cell receptor (beta chain). TCRdb's copy holds only in-frame clones and misses some; the assay was immunoSEQ multiplex PCR. Of 100,000 to 150,000 clones listed, over 75% are singletons. CDR3 length equals 15 residues. The V gene's germline CDR1 is ENHRY and CDR2 SYGVKD. V lost 10 bases and J lost 0, with 16 bases in between. This sample was taken from a study of cytotoxic CD8 clonotypes in ibrutinib-treated CLL. The sequence was collected from a human donor with chronic lymphocytic leukemia. J is TRBJ1-5 and V is TRBV10-3; D might be TRBD1 (6 bases). The sample consisted of PBMCs, taken after 24 months of ibrutinib treatment. The CDR3 DNA follows: TGTGCCACCTGGACAGAAGATTATAGCAATCAGCCCCAGCATTTT. Residues: CATWTEDYSNQPQHF.